This T cell receptor (beta chain) was captured by sequencing in a study of T cells in Graves' hyperthyroidism and ophthalmopathy. Study in general: Peripheral blood sampling occurred at initial diagnosis, before any treatment.

Graves' hyperthyroidism was deemed stable absent ophthalmopathy progression within 18 months. Every diagnosis used clinical symptoms, serum thyroxine and TRAb, thyroid ultrasound and orbital computed tomography. This clonotype was recorded at least ten times. Its antigen is not identified. The CDR3 length is 15 residues. Germline CDR1 MNHNS, CDR2 SASEGT. V shed 3 bases, J shed 2 bases, and the junction held 2 bases outside the gene matches. The study, taken as a whole, reports: Among thyroid clonotypes expanded above 0.001, most also appeared in blood.

Amplification yielded TCR beta CDR3 regions, with RNA transcripts as the source. TCR CDR3 regions were first amplified by RT-PCR with HTBI primers. A single record per CDR3 protein comes from TCRdb applying MiXCR to the multiplex PCR reads. Here the sample spans some 560,000 distinct CDR3 sequences, 11% to 15% being singletons. Sequenced input: blood. This clonotype was sampled from a middle-aged woman with Graves' hyperthyroidism. V usage is TRBV6-1 and J usage is TRBJ2-1; 9 bases map to TRBD1. CDR3 in amino acids: CASSETGGPYNEQFF. The CDR3 region has the DNA TGTGCCAGCAGTGAGACAGGGGGGCCCTACAATGAGCAGTTCTTC.